This is a list of T cell receptor beta chains from one sample in a study of post-analysis software for immune sequencing data. MiXCR was run by TCRdb on the PCR reads, yielding one entry per CDR3 protein. In the table there are some 800,000 distinct CDR3 sequences, about half of which are singletons. Sequenced sample: blood. The receptors were sampled from a girl aged 5 to 17 with multiple sclerosis. Each CDR3 is given with its conserved first and last residue. The D gene is left open where the match is weak. Size tells how often a clone was seen (once, few, many) or the class of an expanded clone, and some rows leave it out.

j_gene: TRBJ2-7
v_gene: TRBV5-6
d_gene: .
abundance: few
CDR3nt: TGTGCCAGCAGCCCCGGGATTTCCTACGAGCAGTACTTC
CDR3aa: CASSPGISYEQYF

j_gene: TRBJ2-7
v_gene: TRBV28
d_gene: .
abundance: .
CDR3nt: TGTGCCAGCAGTTTATGGAACAGGGGGGGATACGAGCAGTACTTC
CDR3aa: CASSLWNRGGYEQYF

j_gene: TRBJ1-6
v_gene: TRBV20-1
d_gene: .
abundance: .
CDR3nt: TGCAGTGCCGAGAGAGAAGAGAAATCCCTCCACTTT
CDR3aa: CSAEREEKSLHF

j_gene: TRBJ2-7
v_gene: TRBV6-1
d_gene: TRBD1
abundance: .
CDR3nt: TGTGCCAGCAGAACACCCGGGACAGGGGTCTCCTACGAGCAGTACTTC
CDR3aa: CASRTPGTGVSYEQYF

j_gene: TRBJ1-1
v_gene: TRBV5-1
d_gene: TRBD1
abundance: once
CDR3nt: TGCGCCAGCAGCGCGAGGGGGCCCACTGAAGCTTTCTTT
CDR3aa: CASSARGPTEAFF

j_gene: TRBJ2-5
v_gene: TRBV11-2
d_gene: .
abundance: few
CDR3nt: TGTGCCAGCAGCTTAGATGCGTGGACAGTCCAAGAGACCCAGTACTTC
CDR3aa: CASSLDAWTVQETQYF

j_gene: TRBJ2-3
v_gene: TRBV7-2
d_gene: .
abundance: few
CDR3nt: TGTGCCAGCAGCCCCGCGGGCTCAGATACGCAGTATTTT
CDR3aa: CASSPAGSDTQYF

j_gene: TRBJ1-5
v_gene: TRBV2
d_gene: .
abundance: few
CDR3nt: TGTGCCAGCACCGAGGTAGGGCGTCAACAGCCCCAGCATTTT
CDR3aa: CASTEVGRQQPQHF

j_gene: TRBJ2-1
v_gene: TRBV27
d_gene: TRBD2
abundance: many
CDR3nt: TGTGCCAGCAGCGGGGGGAATGAGCAGTTCTTC
CDR3aa: CASSGGNEQFF

j_gene: TRBJ2-7
v_gene: TRBV7-2
d_gene: .
abundance: .
CDR3nt: TGTGCCAGCAGAACCGGCGGGGTTGGGTTCTACGAGCAGTACTTC
CDR3aa: CASRTGGVGFYEQYF

j_gene: TRBJ2-1
v_gene: TRBV15
d_gene: .
abundance: few
CDR3nt: TGTGCCACCAGCTCCCGGACGGATTCCTACAATGAGCAGTTCTTC
CDR3aa: CATSSRTDSYNEQFF

j_gene: TRBJ1-5
v_gene: TRBV12-3/TRBV12-4
d_gene: .
abundance: .
CDR3nt: TGTGCCAGCAGTTTAGGAGGCAAGGGTCAGCCCCAGCATTTT
CDR3aa: CASSLGGKGQPQHF

j_gene: TRBJ2-1
v_gene: TRBV4-1
d_gene: TRBD2
abundance: .
CDR3nt: TGCGCCAGCAGCCAAGTAGATCTCGGACTAGCGGGGGGGAATGAGCAGTTCTTC
CDR3aa: CASSQVDLGLAGGNEQFF

j_gene: TRBJ2-3
v_gene: TRBV20-1
d_gene: .
abundance: .
CDR3nt: TGCAGTGCTAGGATTACCTCCACAGATACGCAGTATTTT
CDR3aa: CSARITSTDTQYF

j_gene: TRBJ2-5
v_gene: TRBV2
d_gene: .
abundance: .
CDR3nt: TGTGCCAGCAGTACCGGGACGATAACTAAAGAGACCCAGTACTTC
CDR3aa: CASSTGTITKETQYF

j_gene: TRBJ2-1
v_gene: TRBV6-2/TRBV6-3
d_gene: TRBD2
abundance: few
CDR3nt: TGTGCCAGCAGTCCTATGGGGGGGAGTTTCGATGAGCAGTTCTTC
CDR3aa: CASSPMGGSFDEQFF

j_gene: TRBJ2-2
v_gene: TRBV6-5
d_gene: .
abundance: .
CDR3nt: TGTGCCAGCAGCCAGGAGGGCGGAACGAACACCGGGGAGCTGTTTTTT
CDR3aa: CASSQEGGTNTGELFF

j_gene: TRBJ1-5
v_gene: TRBV7-9
d_gene: TRBD1
abundance: .
CDR3nt: TGTGCCAGCAGCCCCAGGGGGGATAGCAATCAGCCCCAGCATTTT
CDR3aa: CASSPRGDSNQPQHF

j_gene: TRBJ2-1
v_gene: TRBV7-2
d_gene: .
abundance: .
CDR3nt: TGTGCCAGCAGCTCACCTGGGCTAGTAGCGCATGAGCAGTTCTTC
CDR3aa: CASSSPGLVAHEQFF

j_gene: TRBJ2-3
v_gene: TRBV5-1
d_gene: TRBD2
abundance: few
CDR3nt: TGCGCCAGCAGTTCAATTATAGCGGGAGGACCCACAGATACGCAGTATTTT
CDR3aa: CASSSIIAGGPTDTQYF

j_gene: TRBJ1-4
v_gene: TRBV6-6
d_gene: TRBD1
abundance: few
CDR3nt: TGTGCCAGCAGTTCCACGGGACAGTTTGAAAAACTGTTTTTT
CDR3aa: CASSSTGQFEKLFF

j_gene: TRBJ2-7
v_gene: TRBV7-2
d_gene: TRBD2
abundance: .
CDR3nt: TGTGCCAGCAGCTTAGGGCCGGGACTAGCGGGAGCAACGTACTTC
CDR3aa: CASSLGPGLAGATYF

j_gene: TRBJ2-7
v_gene: TRBV9
d_gene: .
abundance: few
CDR3nt: TGTGCCAGCAGCGTAGGATCTAGCTCCCACGAGCAGTACTTC
CDR3aa: CASSVGSSSHEQYF

j_gene: TRBJ2-4
v_gene: TRBV12-3/TRBV12-4
d_gene: TRBD2
abundance: .
CDR3nt: TGTGCCAGCAGAACTAGCGGGGCGGTTAGCATTCAGTACTTC
CDR3aa: CASRTSGAVSIQYF

j_gene: TRBJ2-1
v_gene: TRBV12-3/TRBV12-4
d_gene: TRBD2
abundance: few
CDR3nt: TGTGCCAGCACCCTAGGACTAGCGGCCTACAATGAGCAGTTCTTC
CDR3aa: CASTLGLAAYNEQFF

j_gene: TRBJ1-6
v_gene: TRBV20-1
d_gene: .
abundance: .
CDR3nt: TGCAGTGCTAGATTAGAAGGGGGGAGGTCACCCCTCCACTTT
CDR3aa: CSARLEGGRSPLHF

j_gene: TRBJ2-7
v_gene: TRBV7-2
d_gene: TRBD2
abundance: .
CDR3nt: TGTGCCAGCAGCTTAGCTGTCGGGGGGATCGTCTACGAGCAGTACTTC
CDR3aa: CASSLAVGGIVYEQYF

j_gene: TRBJ2-7
v_gene: TRBV7-9
d_gene: TRBD2
abundance: .
CDR3nt: TGTGCCAGCAGCCCCGGGACTAGCGGGGAACAAAGCTCCTACGAGCAGTACTTC
CDR3aa: CASSPGTSGEQSSYEQYF

j_gene: TRBJ2-5
v_gene: TRBV9
d_gene: .
abundance: .
CDR3nt: TGTGCCAGCAGCGGTAGACTGGACCAAGAGACCCAGTACTTC
CDR3aa: CASSGRLDQETQYF

j_gene: TRBJ2-7
v_gene: TRBV6-5
d_gene: .
abundance: .
CDR3nt: TGTGCCAGCAGTTACTCCCGCACCACCTACGAGCAGTACTTC
CDR3aa: CASSYSRTTYEQYF

j_gene: TRBJ2-3
v_gene: TRBV20-1
d_gene: TRBD2
abundance: few
CDR3nt: TGCAGTGCTAGGGGTGGTGGCGGGAGGGCAGATACTCAGTATTTT
CDR3aa: CSARGGGGRADTQYF

j_gene: TRBJ2-7
v_gene: TRBV29-1
d_gene: TRBD1
abundance: .
CDR3nt: TGCAGCGTTGGTGCAGGGGGCAACGAGCAGTACTTC
CDR3aa: CSVGAGGNEQYF

j_gene: TRBJ2-7
v_gene: TRBV29-1
d_gene: TRBD2
abundance: .
CDR3nt: TGCAGCGTTGGGGGGGGGACTAGCGGGACCTACGAGCAGTACTTC
CDR3aa: CSVGGGTSGTYEQYF

j_gene: TRBJ2-7
v_gene: TRBV27
d_gene: TRBD1
abundance: few
CDR3nt: TGTGCCAGCAGTATGGGACAGAGCTCCTACGAGCAGTACTTC
CDR3aa: CASSMGQSSYEQYF

j_gene: TRBJ1-2
v_gene: TRBV28
d_gene: .
abundance: .
CDR3nt: TGTGCCAGCAGTCCAGGACAGTCCGATAACTATGGCTACACCTTC
CDR3aa: CASSPGQSDNYGYTF

j_gene: TRBJ2-1
v_gene: TRBV7-2
d_gene: TRBD1
abundance: .
CDR3nt: TGTGCCAGCAGCTCAACTCGACAGGGGATCTCCTACAATGAGCAGTTCTTC
CDR3aa: CASSSTRQGISYNEQFF

j_gene: TRBJ2-7
v_gene: TRBV2
d_gene: .
abundance: .
CDR3nt: TGTGCCAGCAGTGAAGGGATTGGGCACGAGCAGTACTTC
CDR3aa: CASSEGIGHEQYF